This is a list of T cell receptor beta chains from one sample in a study of T cells in Graves' hyperthyroidism and ophthalmopathy. MiXCR, run by TCRdb on the multiplex PCR reads, gives a single entry per CDR3 protein. Among hundreds of thousands of distinct CDR3 sequences, 15% to 20% were seen once, and the ten largest hold 18%. The sequenced sample consisted of blood. These receptors were obtained from a woman aged 18-29 years with Graves' hyperthyroidism. The CDR3 runs from the conserved cysteine through the conserved F or W. A D gene is named only where the DNA matches it firmly. Size values are once, few and many counts, or a class for expanded clones, and some rows have none.

>TRBD1|few|TRBJ1-2|TRBV19
CASSASGTGGINYGYTF
TGTGCCAGTAGTGCCTCCGGGACAGGGGGGATTAACTATGGCTACACCTTC
>NA|NA|TRBJ1-6|TRBV28
CASSYPIEGRNSPLHF
TGTGCCAGCAGTTACCCGATTGAGGGGCGCAATTCACCCCTCCACTTT
>NA|many|TRBJ1-3|TRBV15
CATSRVGVAAGNTIYF
TGTGCCACCAGCAGAGTCGGGGTGGCGGCTGGAAACACCATATATTTT
>NA|few|TRBJ2-4|TRBV12-3/TRBV12-4
CASSLFQGAGTKNIQYF
TGTGCCAGCAGTTTGTTTCAGGGCGCGGGTACCAAAAACATTCAGTACTTC
>NA|many|TRBJ1-1|TRBV2
CASCPHGTLNTEAFF
TGTGCCAGCTGCCCCCACGGGACACTGAACACTGAAGCTTTCTTT
>NA|few|TRBJ2-5|TRBV10-3
CAISEGPETQYF
TGTGCCATCAGTGAGGGGCCAGAGACCCAGTACTTC
>TRBD1|many|TRBJ2-2|TRBV6-5
CASSYSGQGELHTGELFF
TGTGCCAGCAGTTACTCGGGACAGGGAGAATTGCACACCGGGGAGCTGTTTTTT
>TRBD2|many|TRBJ2-1|TRBV6-1
CASGTYVAGGESYNEQFF
TGTGCCAGCGGGACATATGTGGCGGGAGGGGAATCCTACAATGAGCAGTTCTTC
>TRBD1|few|TRBJ2-7|TRBV4-1
CASSQDRYGTGRDHEQYF
TGCGCCAGCAGCCAAGACCGCTACGGGACAGGAAGGGATCACGAGCAGTACTTC
>NA|many|TRBJ2-4|TRBV30
CAFTENIQYF
TGTGCCTTTACAGAAAACATTCAGTACTTC
>NA|NA|TRBJ1-3|TRBV19
CASSMDPWSSGNTIYF
TGTGCCAGTAGTATGGACCCTTGGAGCTCTGGAAACACCATATATTTT
>NA|few|TRBJ2-7|TRBV6-1
CATSVGASYEQYF
TGTGCCACCTCAGTCGGTGCTAGCTACGAGCAGTACTTC
>NA|many|TRBJ2-1|TRBV18
CASSAMQGNEQFF
TGTGCCAGCTCAGCAATGCAGGGGAATGAGCAGTTCTTC
>TRBD1|NA|TRBJ1-2|TRBV7-9
CASRGQAYGYTF
TGTGCCAGCAGGGGACAGGCCTATGGCTACACCTTC
>NA|few|TRBJ2-1|TRBV29-1
CSVVFIYNEQFF
TGCAGCGTTGTCTTTATTTACAATGAGCAGTTCTTC
>NA|few|TRBJ2-5|TRBV15
CATSRDPRQAQETQYF
TGTGCCACCAGCAGAGATCCCCGACAGGCCCAAGAGACCCAGTACTTC
>NA|many|TRBJ2-7|TRBV5-1
CASSLEQSSYEQYF
TGCGCCAGCAGCTTGGAACAAAGCTCCTACGAGCAGTACTTC
>TRBD1|NA|TRBJ2-7|TRBV4-1
CASSQVPGQGAFEQYF
TGCGCCAGCAGCCAAGTACCGGGACAGGGGGCATTCGAGCAGTACTTC
>NA|NA|TRBJ2-5|TRBV19
CASSIDIQGKTQYF
TGTGCCAGTAGTATAGATATCCAGGGAAAGACCCAGTACTTC
>NA|many|TRBJ2-7|TRBV6-2/TRBV6-3
CASSLTMSDRLRDEQYF
TGTGCCAGCAGCTTAACCATGTCCGACCGCCTTAGGGACGAGCAGTACTTC
>NA|few|TRBJ1-1|TRBV12-3/TRBV12-4
CASRQAGLRSEAFF
TGTGCCAGCAGGCAGGCGGGGCTTAGGTCTGAAGCTTTCTTT
>NA|many|TRBJ2-5|TRBV12-3/TRBV12-4
CASSPRTSAETQYF
TGTGCCAGCAGTCCGAGGACCAGCGCGGAGACCCAGTACTTC
>TRBD2|few|TRBJ2-1|TRBV14
CASSHPRGLAGGSDNEQFF
TGTGCCAGCAGCCACCCAAGGGGACTAGCGGGGGGTAGCGACAATGAGCAGTTCTTC
>TRBD2|NA|TRBJ2-1|TRBV10-3
CAISEGGDAYNEQFF
TGTGCCATCAGTGAGGGGGGGGACGCTTACAATGAGCAGTTCTTC
>TRBD1|NA|TRBJ1-2|TRBV6-1
CASSRNRGEGYTF
TGTGCCAGCAGCCGGAACAGGGGTGAGGGCTACACCTTC
>NA|many|TRBJ2-3|TRBV11-2
CASSLGRLITDTQYF
TGTGCCAGCAGCTTGGGCAGGCTAATCACAGATACGCAGTATTTT
>TRBD2|few|TRBJ2-1|TRBV6-1
CASKLQAGSYNEQFF
TGTGCCAGCAAGTTACAAGCGGGAAGCTACAATGAGCAGTTCTTC
>TRBD2|few|TRBJ2-5|TRBV4-1
CASSQVLAGSTETQYF
TGCGCCAGCAGCCAAGTCCTAGCGGGGTCCACGGAGACCCAGTACTTC
>NA|many|TRBJ2-5|TRBV3-1
CASSRTRLETQYF
TGTGCCAGCAGCCGCACTAGACTAGAGACCCAGTACTTC
>NA|many|TRBJ2-7|TRBV3-1
CASSQPSLREQYF
TGTGCCAGCAGCCAACCCTCTCTTCGCGAGCAGTACTTC
>NA|NA|TRBJ2-5|TRBV7-2
CASSQGPSLETQYF
TGTGCCAGCAGCCAAGGCCCTAGTTTAGAGACCCAGTACTTC
>NA|few|TRBJ1-3|TRBV5-1
CASSNGQLLSGNTIYF
TGCGCCAGCAGCAACGGACAGTTACTCTCTGGAAACACCATATATTTT
>NA|many|TRBJ1-2|TRBV27
CASSYGGDYGYTF
TGTGCCAGCAGTTATGGAGGAGATTATGGCTACACCTTC
>TRBD2|many|TRBJ2-3|TRBV7-2
CASSASGSTDTQYF
TGTGCCAGCAGCGCTAGCGGTAGCACAGATACGCAGTATTTT
>TRBD2|NA|TRBJ2-1|TRBV4-1
CASSLYKYRTSGREDEQFF
TGCGCCAGCAGCCTCTATAAATATCGGACTAGCGGGAGGGAAGATGAGCAGTTCTTC
>NA|few|TRBJ2-3|TRBV18
CASCPGSRGGTDTQYF
NA
>NA|many|TRBJ2-7|TRBV6-2/TRBV6-3
CASTRTPLGDEQYF
TGTGCCAGCACCCGTACACCTCTCGGGGACGAGCAGTACTTC
>TRBD2|many|TRBJ2-1|TRBV20-1
CSARPRGLAGGEQFF
TGCAGTGCTAGACCCCGAGGACTAGCGGGAGGGGAGCAGTTCTTC
>TRBD1|once|TRBJ2-1|TRBV25-1
CASSDTGGQYEQFF
TGTGCCAGCAGTGACACAGGGGGGCAATATGAGCAGTTCTTC
>TRBD1|NA|TRBJ1-4|TRBV20-1
CSAPRDRAKKLFF
TGCAGTGCCCCTCGGGACAGGGCGAAAAAACTGTTTTTT
>NA|many|TRBJ2-7|TRBV11-2
CASSHPGTLRYEQYF
TGTGCCAGCAGCCACCCCGGGACGCTTCGGTACGAGCAGTACTTC
>NA|few|TRBJ2-6|TRBV5-4
CASSLVGGGLDSGANVLTF
TGTGCCAGCAGCTTGGTCGGGGGTGGGCTTGACTCTGGGGCCAACGTCCTGACTTTC
>NA|NA|TRBJ1-4|TRBV4-1
CASSQLYATNEKLFF
TGCGCCAGCAGCCAGTTATATGCAACTAATGAAAAACTGTTTTTT
>TRBD1|NA|TRBJ1-2|TRBV12-3/TRBV12-4
CASRVDRGYTF
TGTGCCAGCAGGGTGGACAGGGGCTACACCTTC
>TRBD1|NA|TRBJ1-2|TRBV10-3
CAISPTGNYGYTF
TGTGCCATCAGCCCGACAGGGAACTATGGCTACACCTTC
>NA|many|TRBJ1-3|TRBV2
CASSAIDRFSGNTIYF
TGTGCCAGCAGTGCGATTGACAGGTTCTCTGGAAACACCATATATTTT
>NA|NA|TRBJ2-6|TRBV5-1
CASSPEGLGANVLTF
TGCGCCAGCAGCCCGGAGGGGCTTGGGGCCAACGTCCTGACTTTC
>TRBD1|NA|TRBJ2-4|TRBV2
CASKTPGQGQNIQYF
TGTGCCAGCAAGACTCCCGGACAGGGCCAAAACATTCAGTACTTC
>NA|few|TRBJ1-2|TRBV29-1
CSVVTVSNYGYTF
TGCAGCGTTGTTACAGTTTCGAACTATGGCTACACCTTC
>NA|few|TRBJ1-1|TRBV2
CASSEQSNTEAFF
TGTGCCAGCAGTGAACAGTCCAACACTGAAGCTTTCTTT
>TRBD1|few|TRBJ2-2|TRBV12-3/TRBV12-4
CASSLKAGGLSAGELFF
TGTGCCAGCAGTTTAAAGGCAGGGGGTCTTTCGGCCGGGGAGCTGTTTTTT
>NA|NA|TRBJ2-3|TRBV3-1
CASGRKGTDTQYF
TGTGCCAGCGGTAGGAAAGGCACAGATACGCAGTATTTT
>NA|NA|TRBJ1-5|TRBV20-1
CSASLGAYQPQHF
TGCAGTGCTAGTTTGGGGGCGTATCAGCCCCAGCATTTT
>TRBD1|NA|TRBJ2-7|TRBV25-1
CASSQRGQNYEQYF
TGTGCCAGCAGCCAAAGGGGGCAGAACTACGAGCAGTACTTC
>NA|many|TRBJ1-1|TRBV5-1
CASSFTPNAEAFF
TGCGCCAGCAGCTTCACTCCTAACGCTGAAGCTTTCTTT
>NA|NA|TRBJ1-2|TRBV24-1
CATSDPRQGGGYTF
TGTGCCACCAGTGACCCGAGACAAGGGGGTGGCTACACCTTC
>TRBD2|NA|TRBJ2-3|TRBV6-2/TRBV6-3
CASSYPRGMTDTQYF
TGTGCCAGCAGTTACCCGCGGGGGATGACAGATACGCAGTATTTT
>NA|few|TRBJ2-7|TRBV20-1
CSAMLPASYEQYF
TGCAGTGCGATGCTTCCCGCTTCCTACGAGCAGTACTTC
>NA|many|TRBJ1-2|TRBV29-1
CSVDGSMGGYTF
TGCAGCGTTGATGGCAGTATGGGAGGCTACACCTTC